This paragraph reports one T cell receptor (beta chain). Its antigen is undetermined. The CDR3 is 14 amino acids. These data come from a study of tumor-infiltrating lymphocytes in primary liver carcinoma. At the level of the study: Among the tumors, stages were T1-T3 N0M0 and sizes roughly 4.2 to 11 cm.

From unsorted bulk tissue weighing 20-30 mg, DNA and RNA were co-extracted. Chronic HBV infection was present, with no prior treatment. Collection of samples drew on five separate regions of each tumor. Total RNA (around 500 ng) served as template for TCR beta cDNA synthesis primed by a constant-region primer. Three-round nested multiplex PCR performed with slightly modified ARM-PCR produced the TCR beta libraries. The two initial PCR rounds, roughly 11 cycles each, used TRBV1-TRBV30 forward and C-beta reverse primers. MiXCR, run by TCRdb on the multiplex PCR reads, gives a single entry per CDR3 protein. The table records tens of thousands of distinct CDR3 sequences, 70% to 75% of them present only once. Study-wide results and caveats: Only about 8-24% of top clones were detected in each of the five tumor regions.

The rearrangement links TRBV12-3 or TRBV12-4 to TRBJ2-3; 7 bases align to TRBD2. The receptor was derived from a woman aged 60 to 75 with primary liver carcinoma and hepatitis B virus infection. The sequencing sample was made of liver tumor tissue from sampling region 4. As to subset: tumor region T4, right-lateral pole. The CDR3 bases are TGTTACAGCAGACCTAGCGGAGGCACAGATACGCAGTATTTT. It encodes CYSRPSGGTDTQYF.